This T cell receptor beta chain emerged from a study of T cell responses to AZD1222 COVID-19 vaccine. General study points: Clonal diversity was possibly underestimated; the donors were predominantly white British and more often female. Unmutated variant regions reportedly attract nearly half of all spike-specific TCRs. Spike-specific TCR depth and breadth grew after two AZD1222 doses. Mapped onto spike, vaccine-associated CD4 TCRs spanned it and were dominant at 160-218 and 743-854.

TCRdb's table, derived via immunoSEQ multiplex PCR, lists solely in-frame clones and lacks some. The data contain roughly 130,000 clones, about 90% of them singletons. With regard to this clone: Its antigen is undetermined.

The V gene lost 4 bases and the J gene lost 9 bases, with 7 bases spanning the gap. Germline CDR1 is LGHDT and CDR2 is YNNKEL (reference sequence). The CDR3 contains 12 residues. Sample: peripheral blood, taken 28 days after the second AZD1222 dose. The V gene is TRBV3-1 (or the pseudogene TRBV3-2), the J gene TRBJ1-6; a weak D match, TRBD1 (5 bases). The sequence came from an adult who received the AZD1222 COVID-19 vaccine. Written as DNA, the CDR3 is TGTGCCAGCAGCCCTGGGGGTTCACCCCTCCACTTT. Its protein is CASSPGGSPLHF.